A single sample gave rise to the 2 T cell receptor beta chains below, sequenced in a study of T cells in Graves' hyperthyroidism and ophthalmopathy. From RNA transcripts, TCR beta CDR3 regions were amplified. HTBI primers were the set used in a first-round RT-PCR of the TCR CDR3. Via MiXCR, TCRdb re-called the multiplex PCR reads, giving one row per CDR3 protein. The table shows around 350,000 distinct CDR3 sequences, with approximately 18% occurring only once. Sequenced: blood. Receptor source: a woman aged 25 to 39 with Graves' hyperthyroidism that later progressed to Graves' ophthalmopathy.

The sample holds many counts of this clonotype. This chain links TRBV5-1 with TRBJ2-7, with 8 bases fitting TRBD2. Germline CDR1 is SGHRS and CDR2 is YFSETQ. This CDR3 spans 14 amino acids. Losses at the gene ends were 0 bases for V and 3 bases for J; bases not matched to a gene: 2. CDR3 nucleotide sequence: TGCGCCAGCAGCTTGGCCAGCGGGAGCTACGAGCAGTACTTC. Translating it yields CASSLASGSYEQYF.

The gene calls are TRBV4-1 and TRBJ1-4; a weak D match, TRBD1 (6 bases). This CDR3 has 14 amino acids. Germline CDR1 MGHRA, CDR2 YSYEKL. Trimming shortened V by 4 bases and J by 5 bases, and 11 bases separated the two germline ends. The CDR3 reads CASSPDSRNEKLFF. The CDR3 nucleotides read TGCGCCAGCAGCCCGGACAGTCGGAATGAAAAACTGTTTTTT.